The 22 T cell receptor beta chains below all came from one sample that was sequenced in a study of CD8 T cells in Susac syndrome. Random hexamers were used to reverse transcribe 0.5 to 1 ug of RNA. TCRdb independently ran MiXCR on the immunoSEQ multiplex PCR reads; one entry per CDR3 protein. The sample has about 240,000 distinct CDR3 sequences, about 96% seen once. Material: CD4+ T cells from PBMCs. All receptors come from a human donor with Susac syndrome.

The V call is TRBV20-1, the J call TRBJ1-3, with D possibly TRBD1 on 5 matching bases. V lost 5 bases and J 4 bases, leaving 18 bases between the germline ends. Germline lookup yields CDR1 DFQATT and CDR2 SNEGSKA (reference sequence). This CDR3 has 15 residues. DNA for the CDR3: TGCAGTGCTGCCCGGGGACGAGAAGAAGGAAACACCATATATTTT. Its protein product is CSAARGREEGNTIYF.

The gene calls are TRBV28 and TRBJ2-5; 10 bases line up with TRBD1. The V segment lost 3 bases and the J segment 5 bases; nucleotides outside the gene matches: 3. CDR3 length: 14 amino acids. Germline V gene lookup returns CDR1 MDHEN and CDR2 SYDVKM. CDR3 bases: TGTGCCAGCAGTTTGGGGGACAGGGGCGAGACCCAGTACTTC. It translates to CASSLGDRGETQYF.

The J gene is TRBJ2-3, the V gene TRBV5-1; 8 nucleotides line up with TRBD1. V trimming: 4 bases; J trimming: 4 bases; junction bases outside the gene matches: 8. This CDR3 has 15 residues. In germline, CDR1 is SGHRS, CDR2 YFSETQ. The CDR3 is CASSPEGQGADTQYF. In DNA, the CDR3 is TGCGCCAGCAGCCCGGAAGGACAGGGTGCAGATACGCAGTATTTT.

The chain employs TRBV20-1 and TRBJ1-5; 11 bases are shared with TRBD1. This CDR3 contains 14 residues. J gave up 6 bases and V 0 bases, and 1 base lay outside the gene matches. Germline assignment: CDR1 DFQATT and CDR2 SNEGSKA (reference sequence). The CDR3 protein is CSARDGTGGQPQHF. The DNA of the CDR3 is TGCAGTGCTAGAGATGGGACAGGGGGTCAGCCCCAGCATTTT.

This chain uses TRBV21-1 with TRBJ2-4; TRBD1 is the table's D call and was not checked against the DNA. TRBV21-1 is an annotated pseudogene. This CDR3 has 13 amino acids. Here the CDR3 DNA reads TGTGCCCCCGTCGGGGGTGGAAAAAACATTCAGTACTTC. This gives the protein CAPVGGGKNIQYF.

This clonotype appeared once. This chain uses TRBV7-8 with TRBJ2-5; possibly TRBD1 or TRBD2 for D (5 bases each). Germline CDR1 reads SGHVS; CDR2 reads FQNEAQ. Trimming pared 7 bases from V and 2 bases from J, leaving 11 bases between. CDR3 length equals 13 residues. The CDR3: CASTPGRQETQYF. In DNA form, the CDR3 reads TGTGCCAGCACCCCGGGACGGCAAGAGACCCAGTACTTC.

This clonotype appeared once. The chain uses TRBV19 and TRBJ2-3; TRBD1 matches at 7 bases. In germline, CDR1 is LNHDA, CDR2 SQIVND (reference sequence). Unmatched junction bases numbered 13, after V lost 7 bases and J lost 9 bases. The CDR3 consists of 14 residues. The CDR3 loop is CASKGIDWTGTQYF. In DNA form, the CDR3 reads TGTGCCAGTAAGGGAATCGATTGGACAGGCACGCAGTATTTT. The complete variable domain, with remaining parts taken from reference TRBV19 and TRBJ2-3, reads DGGITQSPKYLFRKEGQNVTLSCEQNLNHDAMYWYRQDPGQGLRLIYYSQIVNDFQKGDIAEGYSVSREKKESFPLTVTSAQKNPTAFYLCASKGIDWTGTQYFGPGTRLTVL.

This clonotype was picked up one time. The chain couples TRBV27 to TRBJ2-1; no reliable D call. Trimming shortened V by 8 bases and J by 6 bases, and 26 bases separated the two germline ends. The CDR3 consists of 17 residues. Germline V CDR1 and CDR2: MNHEY, SMNVEV (reference sequence). CDR3 nucleotide sequence: TGTGCCAGCCAGTTGATCCCCCAGACAACCCTCGTCAATGAGCAGTTCTTC. It encodes CASQLIPQTTLVNEQFF.

In DNA, the CDR3 is TGTGCCTGGAATAGCGGGAGGGCCGGTGAGCAGTTCTTC. It specifies CAWNSGRAGEQFF. V usage is TRBV30 and J usage is TRBJ2-1; 11 positions match TRBD2. This CDR3 comprises 13 residues. CDR1 and CDR2 from the germline V gene are GTSNPN and SVGIG (reference sequence). Trimming at V came to 4 bases and at J to 9 bases, leaving 5 bases not matched to a gene.

This chain uses TRBV2 with TRBJ2-5, with D tentatively TRBD1 or TRBD2 (5 bases each). The CDR3 totals 17 residues. Germline CDR1 is SNHLY and CDR2 is FYNNEI. Trimming removed 2 bases at V and 5 bases at J, with 21 bases between. The CDR3 loop reads CASSERGLRGLGETQYF. In DNA, the CDR3 is TGTGCCAGCAGTGAAAGAGGGTTAAGGGGTCTGGGGGAGACCCAGTACTTC.

CDR3 nucleotide sequence: TGCGCCAGCAGCCAATTAGTAGGGGGCGGTACATATGGCTACACCTTC. Protein sequence: CASSQLVGGGTYGYTF. This chain uses TRBV4-1 with TRBJ1-2; TRBD1 agrees at 7 bases. CDR1 and CDR2 (germline): MGHRA, YSYEKL. The CDR3 runs to 16 residues. V shed 2 bases, J shed 5 bases, and the junction held 11 bases outside the gene matches.

The J gene is TRBJ1-1, the V gene TRBV12-3 or TRBV12-4; weak D call: TRBD1 (6 bases). This CDR3 is 13 amino acids long. With 4 bases removed from V and 5 bases from J, the gap between germline ends came to 11 bases. In DNA form, the CDR3 reads TGTGCCAGCAGTTGGGGTCAGGGGACTGAAGCTTTCTTT. Its protein is CASSWGQGTEAFF.

The chain recombines TRBV2 with TRBJ2-5; D not resolved. The CDR3 sequence is 9 residues long. With 3 bases removed from V and 9 bases from J, the gap between germline ends came to 2 bases. The germline CDR1 and CDR2 sequences are SNHLY and FYNNEI. CDR3 sequence reads: CASSEAQYF. In DNA form, the CDR3 reads TGTGCCAGCAGTGAGGCCCAGTACTTC. Using reference TRBV2 and TRBJ2-5 for the parts outside the CDR3, the full variable domain is EPEVTQTPSHQVTQMGQEVILRCVPISNHLYFYWYRQILGQKVEFLVSFYNNEISEKSEIFDDQFSVERPDGSNFTLKIRSTKLEDSAMYFCASSEAQYFGPGTRLLVL.

This chain links TRBV2 with TRBJ1-5; D gene unclear. V shed 3 bases and J shed 7 bases, with 13 bases lying between them. Per germline, CDR1 SNHLY and CDR2 FYNNEI. The CDR3 is 14 amino acids. CDR3 nucleotides: TGTGCCAGCAGTGAGTGGGGTAGAGACCAGCCCCAGCATTTT. Translation gives CASSEWGRDQPQHF.

A few counts support this clonotype. The chain has TRBV18 and TRBJ2-5; D remains ambiguous. CDR1 is KGHSH and CDR2 is LQKENI in the germline V gene. The CDR3 consists of 12 residues. V lost 0 bases and J lost 5, with 4 bases in between. The CDR3 DNA is TGTGCCAGCTCACCACCCCTGGAGACCCAGTACTTC. Translated, it gives CASSPPLETQYF.

This chain connects TRBV5-1 to TRBJ1-2; D might be TRBD1 (6 bases). There are 13 residues in the CDR3. Germline assignment: CDR1 SGHRS and CDR2 YFSETQ. Trimming left V 4 bases short and J 6 bases short, with 13 bases between. The CDR3 coding sequence is TGCGCCAGCAGCCAGGACAGTAATCATGGCTACACCTTC. It specifies CASSQDSNHGYTF.

This clonotype was recorded once. The chain has TRBV20-1 and TRBJ2-5; no definite D call. Germline assignment: CDR1 DFQATT and CDR2 SNEGSKA (reference sequence). Trimming took 6 bases from V and 10 from J, leaving 18 bases between them. The CDR3 totals 12 residues. Written as DNA, the CDR3 is TGCAGTGCCCAAAAGATTCTGGCTGTCCAGTACTTC. Protein: CSAQKILAVQYF.

The rearrangement uses TRBV29-1 and TRBJ2-3; 9 positions agree with TRBD1. Germline CDR1 and CDR2: SQVTM and ANQGSEA. The CDR3 has 14 amino acids. Losses at the gene ends were 7 bases for V and 0 bases for J; bases not matched to a gene: 5. CDR3 DNA: TGCAGCGCTATTGGGACAGGGAGCACAGATACGCAGTATTTT. It codes for CSAIGTGSTDTQYF.

The V and J genes are TRBV20-1 and TRBJ2-1, with 14 bases identical to TRBD2. The CDR3 has 15 amino acids. Trimming at V came to 6 bases and at J to 0 bases, leaving 1 base not matched to a gene. Germline CDR1 and CDR2: DFQATT and SNEGSKA (reference sequence). The CDR3 loop reads CSAGLAGVSYNEQFF. DNA for the CDR3: TGCAGTGCGGGACTAGCGGGGGTCTCCTACAATGAGCAGTTCTTC.

Only one count was recorded for this clonotype. The chain recombines TRBV6-5 with TRBJ2-3; 10 bases fit TRBD1. The germline gives CDR1 MNHEY, CDR2 SVGAGI. The CDR3 consists of 16 residues. After removal of 4 bases from V and 2 bases from J, the junction contained 6 bases not matched to a gene. The CDR3 sequence: CASSSMGQGITDTQYF. CDR3 in DNA: TGTGCCAGCAGTTCCATGGGACAGGGGATCACAGATACGCAGTATTTT.

The chain recombines TRBV27 with TRBJ1-1; D is perhaps TRBD1 (6 bases). This CDR3 is 15 amino acids long. V was trimmed by 5 bases and J by 2 bases, leaving 15 bases between them. CDR1 MNHEY and CDR2 SMNVEV come from the germline V gene (reference sequence). CDR3 bases: TGTGCCAGCAGTAGGTACCGGGACACCAACACTGAAGCTTTCTTT. Translation gives CASSRYRDTNTEAFF.

This clonotype was seen once. J is TRBJ2-6 and V is TRBV19, with TRBD2 matching 8 bases. The V segment lost 5 bases and the J segment 0 bases; nucleotides outside the gene matches: 0. The germline V gene has CDR1 LNHDA and CDR2 SQIVND (reference sequence). This CDR3 is 15 amino acids long. CDR3 coding DNA: TGTGCCAGTAGTGCGGGAGGCTCTGGGGCCAACGTCCTGACTTTC. This gives the protein CASSAGGSGANVLTF.